A selection of T cell receptor beta chains follows, all from one sample in a study of T cell responses to AZD1222 COVID-19 vaccine. Sequenced by immunoSEQ multiplex PCR; TCRdb stores in-frame clones only, minus some. The sample includes roughly 140,000 clones, approximately 91% of them seen just once. Here the sequenced sample was peripheral blood, taken 28 days after the second AZD1222 dose. These receptors originate from an adult who received the AZD1222 COVID-19 vaccine. Both conserved end residues are part of each CDR3. A D gene is named only where the DNA matches it firmly. A row's size may be missing; if present it is once, few, many or a size class.

TRBV18,TRBJ1-1,13,NA,NA,TGTGCCAGCTCTTCTACAGGGATCACTGAAGCTTTCTTT,CASSSTGITEAFF
TRBV7-8,TRBJ1-5,14,NA,NA,TGTGCCAGCAGCTTAGCGCTTGGCAATCAGCCCCAGCATTTT,CASSLALGNQPQHF
TRBV11-2,TRBJ2-7,15,NA,NA,TGTGCCAGCACCGGGGGTGGGGCTGGTCGGAACGAGCAGTACTTC,CASTGGGAGRNEQYF
TRBV5-6,TRBJ1-2,15,NA,TRBD1,TGTGCCAGCAGCAAGTATGGACAGGGGAACTATGGCTACACCTTC,CASSKYGQGNYGYTF
TRBV7-6,TRBJ2-5,19,NA,TRBD2,TGTGCCAGCAGCTCCCCCGGGACTAGCGGGGGGGGTGGTGAGGAGACCCAGTACTTC,CASSSPGTSGGGGEETQYF
TRBV3-1/TRBV3-2,TRBJ2-1,15,NA,TRBD2,TGTGCCAGCAGCCCAGGACTAGCGGGGGTGGATGAGCAGTTCTTC,CASSPGLAGVDEQFF
TRBV2,TRBJ1-4,15,NA,NA,TGTGCCAGCAGTGGGAGGGGACTGAACACTGGAAAACTGTTTTTT,CASSGRGLNTGKLFF
TRBV5-5,TRBJ1-4,15,NA,NA,TGTGCCAGCAGCCCTCGGGGAGTTCCGGGGGAAAAACTGTTTTTT,CASSPRGVPGEKLFF
TRBV6-5,TRBJ1-6,15,NA,NA,TGTGCCAGCAGTTACGAGGGGAGAGATAATTCACCCCTCCACTTT,CASSYEGRDNSPLHF
TRBV7-9,TRBJ2-7,13,NA,TRBD2,TGTGCCAGCAGTCCGGGACTAGTGTACGAGCAGTACTTC,CASSPGLVYEQYF
TRBV11-2,TRBJ1-2,15,NA,NA,TGTGCCAGCAACCCCCGTGCGAACAACCTATATGGCTACACCTTC,CASNPRANNLYGYTF
TRBV30,TRBJ1-1,14,NA,TRBD1,TGTGCCTGTTGGGGGACAGTCCTGAACACTGAAGCTTTCTTT,CACWGTVLNTEAFF
TRBV3-1/TRBV3-2,TRBJ1-1,14,once,NA,TGTGCCAGCAGCCAAGATAGGAGGTACACTGAAGCTTTCTTT,CASSQDRRYTEAFF